What follows is one T cell receptor beta chain and its context. Its target is unknown. Assay: immunoSEQ multiplex PCR; the TCRdb copy retains only in-frame clones and omits some. This sample carries 60,000 to 70,000 clones, approximately 80% of them seen once, and the ten largest clones take 5.5%. This sample was included in a study of OX40 agonist ivuxolimab in advanced cancers. The germline CDR1 and CDR2 sequences are SEHNR and FQNEAQ (reference sequence). The CDR3 is made up of 15 amino acids. Trimming took 4 bases from V and 5 from J; bases not matched to a gene: 8. Findings and limits, study-wide: A proportion of nonresponders additionally exhibited low normalized T-cell clonal expansion.

This chain joins TRBV7-9 and TRBJ2-5, with 9 bases matching TRBD1. The sequence derives from an adult with an advanced solid tumor such as melanoma, head and neck, liver or kidney cancer. The source was CD4+ or CD8+ T cells sorted from blood, collected in a trial of the OX40 agonist ivuxolimab. CDR3 DNA sequence: TGTGCCAGCAGCTCCCCGGACAGGGGCGCGGAGACCCAGTACTTC. This gives the protein CASSSPDRGAETQYF.